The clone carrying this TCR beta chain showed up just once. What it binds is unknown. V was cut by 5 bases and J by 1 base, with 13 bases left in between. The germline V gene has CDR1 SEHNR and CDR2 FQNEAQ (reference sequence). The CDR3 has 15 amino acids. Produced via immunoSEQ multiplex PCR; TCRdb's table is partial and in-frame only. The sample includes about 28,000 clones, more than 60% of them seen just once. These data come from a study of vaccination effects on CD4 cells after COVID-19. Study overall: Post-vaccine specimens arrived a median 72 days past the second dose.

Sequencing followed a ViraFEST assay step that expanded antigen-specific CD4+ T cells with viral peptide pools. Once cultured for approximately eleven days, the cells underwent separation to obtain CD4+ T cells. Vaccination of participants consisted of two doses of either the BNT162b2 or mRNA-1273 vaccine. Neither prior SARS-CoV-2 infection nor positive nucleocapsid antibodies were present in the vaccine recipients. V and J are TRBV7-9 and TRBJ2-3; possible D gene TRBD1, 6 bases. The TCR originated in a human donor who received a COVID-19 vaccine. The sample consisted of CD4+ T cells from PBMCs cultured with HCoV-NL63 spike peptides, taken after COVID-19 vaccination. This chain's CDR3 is CASSQGGAGTDTQYF. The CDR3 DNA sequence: TGTGCCAGCAGCCAAGGGGGAGCCGGCACAGATACGCAGTATTTT.